The 20 T cell receptor beta chains below all came from one sample that was sequenced in a study of blood T cell repertoires in COVID-19. TCRdb's copy holds only in-frame clones and misses some; the assay was immunoSEQ multiplex PCR. The data hold around 170,000 clones, with 80% to 90% observed a single time. Input material: PBMCs or T cells enriched from blood (not recorded which). All receptors derive from a woman aged 50 to 60 who had recovered from COVID-19.

This chain uses TRBV7-9 with TRBJ1-2; D is ambiguous. There are 12 residues in the CDR3. The V end was cut by 2 bases, the J end by 4 bases, with 5 bases between. CDR1 SEHNR and CDR2 FQNEAQ come from the germline V gene (reference sequence). The CDR3 DNA is TGTGCCAGCAGCTTACGGAGCTATGGCTACACCTTC. Residues: CASSLRSYGYTF.

This clone was seen just once. The chain joins TRBV18 to TRBJ1-5; D gene unclear. CDR1 and CDR2 from the germline V gene are KGHSH and LQKENI. V was shortened by 3 bases and J by 5 bases, with 11 bases between the two germline ends. The CDR3 has 14 residues. In DNA, the CDR3 is TGTGCCAGCTCACCGACTTTTCTCTATCAGCCCCAGCATTTT. It encodes CASSPTFLYQPQHF.

V and J are TRBV4-1 and TRBJ1-6, with TRBD1 matching 7 bases. Germline assignment: CDR1 MGHRA and CDR2 YSYEKL. V shed 1 base, J shed 10 bases, and the junction held 7 bases outside the gene matches. The CDR3 is 15 residues long. The CDR3 DNA reads as TGCGCCAGCAGCCAAGCGACAGGGTGGGGATCACCCCTCCACTTT. This codes for CASSQATGWGSPLHF.

The CDR3 spells CASSWREGGEQFF. CDR3 DNA sequence: TGTGCCAGCAGCTGGCGGGAGGGCGGGGAGCAGTTCTTC. This chain links TRBV7-9 with TRBJ2-1, with 9 bases aligning to TRBD2. This CDR3 comprises 13 residues. V lost 4 bases to trimming and J lost 10 bases; unmatched junction nucleotides: 5. The germline V gene has CDR1 SEHNR and CDR2 FQNEAQ (reference sequence). Full variable domain (outside the CDR3, taken from reference TRBV7-9 and TRBJ2-1): DTGVSQNPRHKITKRGQNVTFRCDPISEHNRLYWYRQTLGQGPEFLTYFQNEAQLEKSRLLSDRFSAERPKGSFSTLEIQRTEQGDSAMYLCASSWREGGEQFFGPGTRLTVL.

The chain is built from TRBV24-1 and TRBJ2-3; 10 positions match TRBD1. Germline lookup yields CDR1 KGHDR and CDR2 SFDVKD. V was clipped by 4 bases and J by 0 bases; unmatched bases: 12. This CDR3 is 19 amino acids long. CDR3 sequence: CATSDAGTGDPRSTDTQYF. Written as DNA, the CDR3 is TGTGCCACCAGTGACGCCGGGACAGGGGACCCCAGAAGCACAGATACGCAGTATTTT.

The rearrangement uses TRBV27 and TRBJ1-1, with 7 bases that match TRBD1. The CDR3 has 11 residues. Germline assignment: CDR1 MNHEY and CDR2 SMNVEV (reference sequence). J gave up 10 bases and V 2 bases, and 1 base lay outside the gene matches. This chain's CDR3 is CASSLPGGAFF. DNA of the CDR3: TGTGCCAGCAGTTTACCAGGGGGAGCTTTCTTT.

This clone is a singleton in its sample. V is TRBV7-2 and J is TRBJ2-3; maybe TRBD2 (5 bases). Trimming took 0 bases from V and 4 from J, leaving 11 bases between them. Germline V lookup: CDR1 SGHTA, CDR2 FQGNSA. This CDR3 contains 15 residues. As DNA, the CDR3 is TGTGCCAGCAGCTTAGCGCGAGTCGGGGCAGATACGCAGTATTTT. As protein: CASSLARVGADTQYF.

V gene TRBV6-2 or TRBV6-3 combines with J gene TRBJ1-2; 8 positions match TRBD1. This CDR3 is built from 15 residues. The germline gives CDR1 MNHEY, CDR2 SVGEGT. V was pared by 6 bases and J by 0 bases, with 6 bases of the junction left unmatched. DNA of the CDR3: TGTGCCAGCAGCCACCCGGGACAGGCTAACTATGGCTACACCTTC. The encoded protein is CASSHPGQANYGYTF.

CDR3 region: CASSTTFGQGDTGELFF. CDR3 coding DNA: TGTGCCAGCAGTACGACCTTCGGACAGGGGGACACCGGGGAGCTGTTTTTT. This chain links TRBV2 with TRBJ2-2, with 10 bases lining up with TRBD1. The CDR3 has 17 amino acids. V lost 5 bases and J lost 3; bases outside the gene matches: 9. Germline values: CDR1 SNHLY, CDR2 FYNNEI.

The rearrangement uses TRBV11-2 and TRBJ2-5; unclear D gene. The CDR3 totals 11 residues. The V gene's germline CDR1 is SGHAT and CDR2 FQNNGV. Trimming took 5 bases from V and 5 from J, leaving 6 bases between them. CDR3 in amino acids: CASSPGETQYF. CDR3 nucleotide sequence: TGTGCCAGCAGCCCCGGGGAGACCCAGTACTTC.

This chain joins TRBV4-2 and TRBJ2-2, with D perhaps TRBD1 (5 bases). V was shortened by 0 bases and J by 3 bases, with 8 bases between the two germline ends. The CDR3 has 15 residues. Looked up from germline, CDR1 is LGHNA and CDR2 is YNFKEQ. The CDR3 region is CASSQDRADTGELFF. CDR3 nucleotide sequence: TGTGCCAGCAGCCAAGACAGGGCGGACACCGGGGAGCTGTTTTTT.

This clone occurred a few times. This chain joins TRBV5-6 and TRBJ2-1; TRBD2 is a possible D gene (6 bases). The CDR3 runs 15 residues. The germline CDR1 and CDR2 sequences are SGHDT and YYEEEE. Between the trimmed V and J ends, which lost 2 bases and 5 bases, there was a span of 14 bases. The CDR3 region has the DNA TGTGCCAGCAGCTTTTCCAGCGGGCTGCACAATGAGCAGTTCTTC. The encoded protein is CASSFSSGLHNEQFF.

This rearrangement joins TRBV27 to TRBJ1-2, with TRBD1 matching 8 bases. After removal of 1 base from V and 7 bases from J, the junction contained 8 bases not matched to a gene. There are 15 residues in the CDR3. Germline V gene lookup returns CDR1 MNHEY and CDR2 SMNVEV (reference sequence). This chain's CDR3 is CASSLFTGGRSGYTF. CDR3 in DNA: TGTGCCAGCAGTTTATTTACAGGGGGACGGAGTGGCTACACCTTC.

The chain recombines TRBV6-2 or TRBV6-3 with TRBJ2-3, with TRBD2 identical over 9 bases. Germline CDR1 reads MNHEY; CDR2 reads SVGEGT. The CDR3 sequence is 15 residues long. Trimming removed 5 bases from V and 4 bases from J; junction bases left unmatched: 7. The CDR3 sequence is CASSALGLAADTQYF. The CDR3 nucleotides are TGTGCCAGCAGTGCCTTGGGACTAGCAGCAGATACGCAGTATTTT.

The V and J genes are TRBV5-1 and TRBJ2-3, with a weak D call TRBD2 (6 bases). Trimming pared 4 bases from V and 1 base from J, leaving 16 bases between. Germline-derived CDR1 and CDR2 are SGHRS and YFSETQ. This CDR3 contains 16 residues. CDR3 bases: TGCGCCAGCAGCGGAGGGCTAGATGCCGGCACAGATACGCAGTATTTT. This sequence encodes CASSGGLDAGTDTQYF.

This chain uses TRBV4-1 with TRBJ2-1; D is unresolved. Germline CDR1 MGHRA, CDR2 YSYEKL. The germline V and J ends were trimmed by 0 bases and 1 base, with 10 bases remaining between them. The CDR3 has 16 residues. The CDR3 coding sequence is TGCGCCAGCAGCCAAGAGCGGCCCTATTCCTACAATGAGCAGTTCTTC. Protein sequence: CASSQERPYSYNEQFF.

The gene calls are TRBV9 and TRBJ2-3; 8 bases fit TRBD1. Germline V gives CDR1 SGDLS, CDR2 YYNGEE. CDR3 size: 14 residues. V shed 1 base and J 3 bases; nucleotides not matched to a gene: 1. The CDR3 coding sequence is TGTGCCAGCAGCGTACACAGGGGGACAGATACGCAGTATTTT. Protein sequence: CASSVHRGTDTQYF.

The J gene is TRBJ2-5, the V gene TRBV12-3 or TRBV12-4; 10 nucleotides align to TRBD1. CDR3 length: 13 residues. V lost 6 bases to trimming and J lost 4 bases; unmatched junction nucleotides: 2. The CDR3 DNA follows: TGTGCCAGCAGACGGGACAGGGGAGAGACCCAGTACTTC. Translated, it gives CASRRDRGETQYF.

The gene calls are TRBV6-1 and TRBJ1-2; perhaps TRBD1 as D (6 bases). V was trimmed by 4 bases and J by 4 bases, leaving 25 bases between them. Germline V CDR1 and CDR2: MNHNS, SASEGT. The CDR3 runs 18 residues. CDR3 DNA sequence: TGTGCCAGCAGTGTATGGTTTTCTCCGACAGGAGCCCTCTATGGCTACACCTTC. It codes for CASSVWFSPTGALYGYTF.

The chain combines TRBV6-5 with TRBJ2-5; no definite D call. The CDR3 totals 13 residues. V was pared by 4 bases and J by 3 bases, with 9 bases between. Germline CDR1 MNHEY, CDR2 SVGAGI. The CDR3 DNA reads TGTGCCAGCAGTTCCCCCCGGGAAGAGACCCAGTACTTC. This translates into CASSSPREETQYF.